Sequencing of this T cell receptor beta chain was carried out in a study of cytomegalovirus exposure and HLA in healthy donors. Study findings and constraints: Another analysis was done later, and it associated over 15,000 TCR beta sequences with HLA alleles at 0.05 false discovery rate. Most of the TCR beta V segments (in an earlier analysis) were productive either about 87% or about 30% of the time.

To note about this clone: The antigen is unknown. One junction end does not reproduce the germline sequence, and a read error may be involved.

The PCR contained 60 Vbeta and 13 Jbeta primers. Sequencing used immunoSEQ multiplex PCR; TCRdb keeps in-frame clones, though not all of them. Of approximately 130,000 clones in the sample, approximately 64% are singletons; the top ten hold less than 2.5%. This sequence was found in a woman aged 40 to 50 in good health and CMV-seronegative. Source material: PBMCs.

CDR3 protein: CASRPGEGGNNGYTF. DNA of the CDR3: TGTGCCAGCCGACCAGGGGAAGGGGGTAACAATGGCTACACCTTC. The chain has TRBV18 and TRBJ1-2; TRBD1 might be the D (6 bases). The CDR3 length is 15 residues. Germline assignment: CDR1 KGHSH and CDR2 LQKENI.